Sequencing of this T cell receptor beta chain was carried out in a study of response to subunit inactivated influenza vaccine (dated by TCRdb to the late 2010s). For context, the study as a whole: The study used deep quantitative T cell receptor repertoire profiling to track responses to a trivalent subunit inactivated influenza vaccine. Results the study describes overall, beyond this receptor: The authors proposed that each seasonal influenza vaccination may bring in only a limited number of new T cells.

From the germline V gene, CDR1 is LGHNT and CDR2 is FRNRAP. The germline ends are 7 bases apart after V is trimmed by 9 bases and J by 0 bases. The CDR3 covers 12 residues, taking in both the cysteine and the phenylalanine. Solely the CDR3 DNA is kept, with 36 bases framed from the first base. The protocol used for the library was RT-PCR. Data came from an Illumina HiSeq 2500. TCRdb applied fastp at Q25 and MiXCR to the public reads, then kept only in-frame beta chains. Rows matching on CDR3 protein sequence are summarized as one entry with the most common DNA and genes. The sample table lists around 540,000 distinct CDR3 sequences, roughly 10% of them with a count of one. The ten largest clonotypes hold roughly a tenth of the sample. Regarding this clonotype: The target of this receptor is not known. No much larger clonotype is one base removed from it; base qualities were not supplied.

The sequence was collected from a middle-aged man who received an inactivated influenza vaccine. Donor details come from another sample of the same person, matched by shared clones. The chain was built from TRBV12-5 and TRBJ2-3; the D gene assignment is ambiguous. The starting material was PBMCs from blood, obtained on the day of vaccination. This receptor has the CDR3 CASLGSTDTQYF. The sequence in DNA is TGTGCTAGCTTAGGGAGCACAGATACGCAGTATTTT.